One sample yielded the 23 T cell receptor beta chains listed below, sequenced in a study of OX40 agonist ivuxolimab in advanced cancers. The assay was immunoSEQ multiplex PCR, and TCRdb's table has in-frame clones only and misses some. The table has under 70,000 clones, around 86% seen once. Here the sequenced sample was CD4+ or CD8+ T cells sorted from blood, taken in a trial of the OX40 agonist ivuxolimab. These receptors were collected from an adult with an advanced solid tumor such as melanoma, head and neck, liver or kidney cancer.

The chain has TRBV6-1 and TRBJ2-5; D perhaps matches TRBD2 (5 bases). This CDR3 has 13 residues. The ends were cut back, 11 bases at V and 5 bases at J, with 18 bases in the middle. Looked up from germline, CDR1 is MNHNS and CDR2 is SASEGT. In nucleotides, the CDR3 is TGTGCCCTCGCGGCCGCCGGGGTGGAGACCCAGTACTTC. Its protein is CALAAAGVETQYF.

This clone was seen once. This chain links TRBV7-6 with TRBJ2-5, with 8 bases that match TRBD2. This CDR3 has 14 residues. J lost 5 bases, V lost 1 base, and 3 bases had no gene match. CDR1 is SGHVS, CDR2 FNYEAQ, per germline. The CDR3 sequence is CASSLVPGGETQYF. In DNA form, the CDR3 reads TGTGCCAGCAGCTTAGTCCCGGGGGGGGAGACCCAGTACTTC. Full variable domain (missing parts from reference TRBV7-6 and TRBJ2-5): GAGVSQSPRYKVTKRGQDVALRCDPISGHVSLYWYRQALGQGPEFLTYFNYEAQQDKSGLPNDRFSAERPEGSISTLTIQRTEQRDSAMYRCASSLVPGGETQYFGPGTRLLVL.

The chain links TRBV6-6 to TRBJ1-2, with 8 bases that match TRBD1. CDR1 is MNHNY, CDR2 SVGAGI, per germline (reference sequence). The J segment lost 2 bases and the V segment lost 1 base, leaving 3 bases of the junction unmatched. The CDR3 has 15 amino acids. In nucleotides, the CDR3 is TGTGCCAGCAGTTACTGGCCAGGGGGCAACTATGGCTACACCTTC. This encodes CASSYWPGGNYGYTF.

DNA of the CDR3: TGTGCCAGCAGCTCGGGACTTTTGTACAATGAGCAGTTCTTC. This sequence encodes CASSSGLLYNEQFF. This chain uses TRBV7-8 with TRBJ2-1; tentatively, D is TRBD2 (6 bases). CDR3 size: 14 residues. Trimming removed 4 bases at V and 4 bases at J, with 11 bases between. Germline V gene sequence: CDR1 SGHVS, CDR2 FQNEAQ.

This sequence joins TRBV6-6 and TRBJ1-5; no firm D call. The V end lost 5 bases, the J end lost 7 bases, and 12 bases lay between the germline ends. This CDR3 has 13 amino acids. Per germline, CDR1 MNHNY and CDR2 SVGAGI (reference sequence). The CDR3 is CASSALGSQPQHF. CDR3 coding DNA: TGTGCCAGCAGTGCCCTTGGGTCCCAGCCCCAGCATTTT.

This sequence joins TRBV5-1 and TRBJ1-1; 12 bases line up with TRBD1. CDR1 and CDR2 from the germline V gene are SGHRS and YFSETQ. Trimming at V came to 3 bases and at J to 4 bases, leaving 7 bases not matched to a gene. The CDR3 length is 16 residues. CDR3 region: CASSWGQGASSTEAFF. The CDR3, as DNA: TGCGCCAGCAGCTGGGGACAGGGGGCGAGTAGCACTGAAGCTTTCTTT.

The V gene is TRBV19, the J gene TRBJ2-3, with 9 bases matching TRBD2. Germline values: CDR1 LNHDA, CDR2 SQIVND (reference sequence). There are 15 residues in the CDR3. The junction had 6 bases not matched to a gene; V was cut back by 4 bases and J by 4 bases. The CDR3 coding sequence is TGTGCCAGTAGTAGGCGGGAGGGGCTGGCAGATACGCAGTATTTT. This encodes CASSRREGLADTQYF.

The chain uses TRBV5-6 and TRBJ2-5, with a tentative D call TRBD2 (6 bases). The CDR3 totals 14 residues. With 5 bases removed from V and 6 bases from J, the gap between germline ends came to 17 bases. The germline CDR1 and CDR2 sequences are SGHDT and YYEEEE. The CDR3 bases are TGTGCCAGCAGTCTGGCGTGGGGGGAGCAGACCCAGTACTTC. Protein product: CASSLAWGEQTQYF.

The chain is built from TRBV5-1 and TRBJ2-3, with D tentatively TRBD2 (6 bases). The V end was cut by 3 bases, the J end by 4 bases, with 12 bases between. The CDR3 length is 14 residues. Germline V lookup: CDR1 SGHRS, CDR2 YFSETQ. CDR3 sequence reads: CASSWTGTADTQYF. The DNA of the CDR3 is TGCGCCAGCAGCTGGACCGGGACTGCAGATACGCAGTATTTT.

The CDR3 protein is CASLTLAGGRNEQFF. The CDR3 nucleotides are TGTGCCAGCCTAACACTAGCGGGAGGTCGCAATGAGCAGTTCTTC. The chain is built from TRBV2 and TRBJ2-1, with TRBD2 matching 12 bases. Germline V gene sequence: CDR1 SNHLY, CDR2 FYNNEI. J lost 6 bases, V lost 8 bases, and 8 bases had no gene match. The CDR3 length is 15 residues.

V and J are TRBV5-1 and TRBJ1-4; unclear D gene. Trimming shortened V by 0 bases and J by 0 bases, and 3 bases separated the two germline ends. The CDR3 spans 14 residues. Germline values: CDR1 SGHRS, CDR2 YFSETQ. CDR3 in amino acids: CASSLAPTNEKLFF. The CDR3 DNA reads TGCGCCAGCAGCTTGGCCCCAACTAATGAAAAACTGTTTTTT. Based on the CDR3 plus reference TRBV5-1 and TRBJ1-4, the full variable domain is KAGVTQTPRYLIKTRGQQVTLSCSPISGHRSVSWYQQTPGQGLQFLFEYFSETQRNKGNFPGRFSGRQFSNSRSEMNVSTLELGDSALYLCASSLAPTNEKLFFGSGTQLSVL.

The chain combines TRBV27 with TRBJ2-3; no definite D call. CDR3 length: 14 amino acids. The ends were cut back, 5 bases at V and 0 bases at J, with 9 bases in the middle. Per germline, CDR1 MNHEY and CDR2 SMNVEV (reference sequence). The CDR3 bases are TGTGCCAGCAGTAGCTCGCAAAGCACAGATACGCAGTATTTT. It is translated as CASSSSQSTDTQYF.

This chain connects TRBV19 to TRBJ1-3; D not resolved. CDR3 size: 14 residues. V was cut by 7 bases and J by 0 bases, with 10 bases left in between. From germline, CDR1 is LNHDA and CDR2 SQIVND (reference sequence). The CDR3 DNA reads TGTGCCAGTAAGAATAGGGACTCTGGAAACACCATATATTTT. This codes for CASKNRDSGNTIYF.

The chain recombines TRBV7-3 with TRBJ2-2; D is ambiguous. The CDR3 is made up of 14 amino acids. V was trimmed by 1 base and J by 2 bases, leaving 5 bases between them. Germline V gene sequence: CDR1 SGHTA, CDR2 FQGTGA. DNA for the CDR3: TGTGCCAGCAGCTTAAGGAGTAACACCGGGGAGCTGTTTTTT. Protein sequence: CASSLRSNTGELFF. Based on the CDR3 plus reference TRBV7-3 and TRBJ2-2, the full variable domain is GAGVSQTPSNKVTEKGKYVELRCDPISGHTALYWYRQSLGQGPEFLIYFQGTGAADDSGLPNDRFFAVRPEGSVSTLKIQRTERGDSAVYLCASSLRSNTGELFFGEGSRLTVL.

This clone was observed once. The rearrangement uses TRBV2 and TRBJ2-5, with 13 bases matching TRBD2. V was pared by 6 bases and J by 5 bases, with 3 bases of the junction left unmatched. The CDR3 extends over 14 amino acids. The V gene's germline CDR1 is SNHLY and CDR2 FYNNEI. The CDR3 here is CASSGLAGAETQYF. The CDR3, as DNA: TGTGCCAGCAGCGGACTAGCGGGAGCGGAGACCCAGTACTTC. Full variable domain (rest looked up from reference TRBV2 and TRBJ2-5): EPEVTQTPSHQVTQMGQEVILRCVPISNHLYFYWYRQILGQKVEFLVSFYNNEISEKSEIFDDQFSVERPDGSNFTLKIRSTKLEDSAMYFCASSGLAGAETQYFGPGTRLLVL.

The chain has TRBV14 and TRBJ2-3; D remains ambiguous. V was clipped by 4 bases and J by 2 bases, with 10 bases between them. The germline CDR1 and CDR2 sequences are SGHDN and FVKESK. The CDR3 spans 14 residues. In nucleotides, the CDR3 is TGTGCCAGCAGCCCGGGCTACCCCACAGATACGCAGTATTTT. Translating gives CASSPGYPTDTQYF.

The chain couples TRBV6-5 to TRBJ1-2, with 8 bases that match TRBD1. CDR1 MNHEY and CDR2 SVGAGI come from the germline V gene. This CDR3 is 15 amino acids long. With V trimmed by 5 bases and J by 1 base, 6 bases remained unmatched. CDR3 in amino acids: CASSLQGALNYGYTF. CDR3 DNA: TGTGCCAGCAGTCTCCAGGGGGCCCTTAACTATGGCTACACCTTC.

This rearrangement joins TRBV5-4 to TRBJ2-1; 12 nucleotides line up with TRBD2. Germline CDR1 reads SGHNT; CDR2 reads YYREEE (reference sequence). This CDR3 spans 15 amino acids. J gave up 3 bases and V 4 bases, and 2 bases lay outside the gene matches. The chain's CDR3 is CASSETSGSYNEQFF. The CDR3 DNA reads TGTGCCAGCAGCGAGACTAGCGGGAGCTACAATGAGCAGTTCTTC.

CDR3 bases: TGTGCCAGTAGTAGGGACGGAAGCATGAACACTGAAGCTTTCTTT. Protein sequence: CASSRDGSMNTEAFF. The chain links TRBV19 to TRBJ1-1; a weak D match, TRBD1 (5 bases). Germline V gene data show CDR1 as LNHDA and CDR2 as SQIVND (reference sequence). V was shortened by 4 bases and J by 0 bases, with 12 bases between the two germline ends. This CDR3 contains 15 residues.

In its sample, this clone was seen once. V usage is TRBV5-4 and J usage is TRBJ1-4; D uncertain. Per germline, CDR1 SGHNT and CDR2 YYREEE (reference sequence). The CDR3 runs 16 residues. The V and J ends lost 4 bases and 4 bases respectively, with 17 bases between them. The CDR3 spells CASSNSNLGLNEKLFF. CDR3 nucleotides: TGTGCCAGCAGCAATTCTAACCTCGGACTTAATGAAAAACTGTTTTTT.

A single count supports this clone. This chain connects TRBV7-9 to TRBJ2-3, with TRBD1 matching over 7 bases. Germline CDR1 reads SEHNR; CDR2 reads FQNEAQ (reference sequence). J gave up 2 bases and V 5 bases, and 10 bases lay outside the gene matches. The length of the CDR3 is 16 residues. Written as DNA, the CDR3 is TGTGCCAGCAGCACCACAGGGGCCCATATCACAGATACGCAGTATTTT. Amino acid sequence: CASSTTGAHITDTQYF.

Here the CDR3 reads CASSVADSGTSVHEQFF. The CDR3, as DNA: TGTGCCAGCAGCGTAGCCGATTCCGGGACTAGCGTCCATGAGCAGTTCTTC. The gene calls are TRBV9 and TRBJ2-1, with 10 bases identical to TRBD2. This CDR3 region has 17 residues. V shed 0 bases and J 8 bases; nucleotides not matched to a gene: 11. In germline, CDR1 is SGDLS, CDR2 YYNGEE.

The chain has TRBV30 and TRBJ1-3; D is ambiguous. Trimming left V 5 bases short and J 0 bases short, with 8 bases between. This CDR3 has 13 residues. Per germline, CDR1 GTSNPN and CDR2 SVGIG (reference sequence). CDR3 sequence (DNA): TGTGCCTGGGATCTAAGCTCTGGAAACACCATATATTTT. As protein: CAWDLSSGNTIYF. The whole variable domain, filled in from reference TRBV30 and TRBJ1-3, reads SQTIHQWPATLVQPVGSPLSLECTVEGTSNPNLYWYRQAAGRGLQLLFYSVGIGQISSEVPQNLSASRPQDRQFILSSKKLLLSDSGFYLCAWDLSSGNTIYFGEGSWLTVV.